The clone carrying this TCR beta chain was detected once. Antigen: not known. Trimming at V came to 4 bases and at J to 4 bases, leaving 13 bases not matched to a gene. This CDR3 has 16 amino acids. From germline, CDR1 is GTSNPN and CDR2 SVGIG (reference sequence). The data are from a study of cytomegalovirus exposure and HLA in healthy donors. Across the whole study: HLA-typed donors contributed some 87 million unique TCRs, which were held in an early data release.

All donors participated as healthy donors of bone marrow. Both 60 Vbeta primers and 13 Jbeta primers went into the PCR. Repertoires were generated with immunoSEQ multiplex PCR, while TCRdb's copy carries only in-frame clones and drops some. The sample carries some 160,000 clones, over 65% recorded once. Regarding the study as a whole: Three chains linked to CMV were shown in vitro to be specific for CMV antigens.

This clonotype originated in a man in his fifties or sixties in good health and CMV-seronegative. The sequenced sample was PBMCs. The chain links TRBV30 to TRBJ2-5; the match to TRBD2 covers 9 bases. The CDR3 loop is CAWTVAGVGGGETQYF. The CDR3 nucleotides read TGTGCCTGGACCGTAGCGGGAGTGGGGGGAGGAGAGACCCAGTACTTC.